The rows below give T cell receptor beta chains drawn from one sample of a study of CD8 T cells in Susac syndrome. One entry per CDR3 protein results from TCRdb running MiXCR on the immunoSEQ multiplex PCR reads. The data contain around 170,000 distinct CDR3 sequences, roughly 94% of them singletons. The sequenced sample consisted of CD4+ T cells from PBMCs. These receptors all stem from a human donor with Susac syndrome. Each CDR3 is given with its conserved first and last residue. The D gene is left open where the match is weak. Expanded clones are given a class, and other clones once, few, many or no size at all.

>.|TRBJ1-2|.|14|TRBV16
TGTGCCAGCAGCCTGTCAGAACCAGTGGGTGGCTACACCTTC
CASSLSEPVGGYTF
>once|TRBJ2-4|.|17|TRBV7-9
TGTGCCAGCAGCTTAGAACCTAGAAGACTAGCCAAAAACATTCAGTACTTC
CASSLEPRRLAKNIQYF
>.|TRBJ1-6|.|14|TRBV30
TGTGCCTGGAGTGTTATCCGATATAATTCACCCCTCCACTTT
CAWSVIRYNSPLHF
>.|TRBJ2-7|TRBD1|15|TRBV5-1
TGCGCCAGCAGCTTGGTAGACAGGGGCCCCTACGAGCAGTACTTC
CASSLVDRGPYEQYF
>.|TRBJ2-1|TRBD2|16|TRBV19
TGTGCCAGTAGTACACAACCGGGACTAGCGGGGGTTGAGCAGTTCTTC
CASSTQPGLAGVEQFF
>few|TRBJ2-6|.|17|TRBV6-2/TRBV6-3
TGTGCCAGCAGTTACTCGGCAGGGGGGGCTGGGGCCAACGTCCTGACTTTC
CASSYSAGGAGANVLTF
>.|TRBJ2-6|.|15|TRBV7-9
TGTGCCAGCAGCTCCAGGGAGTGGGGGGCCAACGTCCTGACTTTC
CASSSREWGANVLTF
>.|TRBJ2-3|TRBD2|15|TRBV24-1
TGTGCCACCAGTGATCCGGGACTAGGTGCAGATACGCAGTATTTT
CATSDPGLGADTQYF
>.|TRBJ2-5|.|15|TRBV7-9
TGTGCCAGCAGCGTCTCCGGGACTCGGCAAGAGACCCAGTACTTC
CASSVSGTRQETQYF
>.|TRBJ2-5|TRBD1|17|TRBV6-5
TGTGCCAGCAGCTCTCGTCGGACAGGGGGCTACCAAGAGACCCAGTACTTC
CASSSRRTGGYQETQYF